A selection of T cell receptor beta chains follows, all from one sample in a study of T cell clonotyping in hematopoietic cell transplantation. Produced via immunoSEQ multiplex PCR; TCRdb's table is partial and in-frame only. The table includes fewer than 25,000 clones, approximately 75% detected once. This material consisted of peripheral blood mononuclear cells, taken before stem cell transplant. These receptors were collected from a man aged 55 to 70 with acute myeloid leukemia. Some clones in this sample may be carry-over from other donors' samples. CDR3s include the opening cysteine and the closing phenylalanine or tryptophan. D genes are given only for firm matches. Where a row states a size, it is once, few, many or the class of an expanded clone; other rows omit it.

TRBD2	-	TRBV27	TRBJ2-3	16	TGTGCCAGCAGTTTATGGGCTAGCGGGGGCACAGATACGCAGTATTTT	CASSLWASGGTDTQYF
TRBD2	-	TRBV19	TRBJ2-3	17	TGTGCCAGTAGTGGCACTAGCGGGGGCTGGGGCACAGATACGCAGTATTTT	CASSGTSGGWGTDTQYF
-	once	TRBV28	TRBJ1-2	13	TGTGCCAGCTCAGATCTGGGGGGAGGCGGCTACACCTTC	CASSDLGGGGYTF
-	-	TRBV9	TRBJ2-3	19	TGTGCCAGCAGCGTAGCTACGAAGGTGGCGGGGCTCTTCACAGATACGCAGTATTTT	CASSVATKVAGLFTDTQYF
TRBD2	-	TRBV30	TRBJ2-7	13	TGTGCCTGGGGGGCGAGCGGGGGATACGAGCAGTACTTC	CAWGASGGYEQYF
-	medium-sized	TRBV6-6	TRBJ1-5	16	TGTGCCAGCAGTTACTCGAACACAGGGATAGATCAGCCCCAGCATTTT	CASSYSNTGIDQPQHF
TRBD1	-	TRBV30	TRBJ1-3	17	TGTGCCTGGAGTGTACCCGGAGGGACAGGGGCTGGAAACACCATATATTTT	CAWSVPGGTGAGNTIYF
-	-	TRBV19	TRBJ2-3	13	TGTGCCAGTAGTATTAAGGGTATTAGCACGCAGTATTTT	CASSIKGISTQYF
-	-	TRBV28	TRBJ2-7	16	TGTGCCAGCAGTCCAGGACTCGGGCTAGCGCGATACGAGCAGTACTTC	CASSPGLGLARYEQYF
-	-	TRBV27	TRBJ1-5	15	TGTGCCAGCAGTTTATCGACACAGGGCCATCAGCCCCAGCATTTT	CASSLSTQGHQPQHF
TRBD1	-	TRBV15	TRBJ2-7	14	TGTGCCACCAGCAGAGAAGGGGGCGCCTACGAGCAGTACTTC	CATSREGGAYEQYF
TRBD1	-	TRBV9	TRBJ2-1	13	TGTGCCAGCAGCGGTACAGGGGGTGTTGAGCAGTTCTTC	CASSGTGGVEQFF
-	-	TRBV10-3	TRBJ1-1	14	TGTGCCATCAGTGACGGGGGGGGCGGCACTGAAGCTTTCTTT	CAISDGGGGTEAFF
-	-	TRBV9	TRBJ1-6	16	TGTGCCAGCAGCGTAGTTCCGGGGGGACCGAATTCACCCCTCCACTTT	CASSVVPGGPNSPLHF
TRBD2	-	TRBV7-2	TRBJ2-7	12	TGTGCCAGCAGCTTAGCCACCGGGACTAGCTACTTC	CASSLATGTSYF
-	-	TRBV2	TRBJ2-7	15	TGTGCCGGCCGCGCCGGGCTAGCGAGCACCTACGAGCAGTACTTC	CAGRAGLASTYEQYF
TRBD1	-	TRBV19	TRBJ1-3	15	TGTGCCAGTAGTGACACAGGGGTCTCGGGAAACACCATATATTTT	CASSDTGVSGNTIYF
-	few	TRBV2	TRBJ2-4	14	TGTGCCAGCAGATTTCACCCCCAGGGGAACATTCAGTACTTC	CASRFHPQGNIQYF
-	few	TRBV10-3	TRBJ2-5	15	TGTGCCATCAGTGAGTCGATGTTGGGGGAAGAGACCCAGTACTTC	CAISESMLGEETQYF
-	-	TRBV7-2	TRBJ2-3	11	TGTGCCAGCAGCTTGATGGATACGCAGTATTTT	CASSLMDTQYF
-	-	TRBV6-5	TRBJ1-5	15	TGTGCCAGCAGTACCGGGCCCCGCAAAAATCAGCCCCAGCATTTT	CASSTGPRKNQPQHF
TRBD1	-	TRBV18	TRBJ2-7	16	TGTGCCAGCTCACCTCAGACGGGACAGGCTCGGTACGAGCAGTACTTC	CASSPQTGQARYEQYF
TRBD1	-	TRBV7-6	TRBJ1-6	13	TGTGCCAGCAGCGCCGGACAGGGTTCACCCCTCCACTTT	CASSAGQGSPLHF
-	-	TRBV4-3	TRBJ1-5	16	TGCGCCAGCAGCCAAGATTTCGGGTGGGGCAATCAGCCCCAGCATTTT	CASSQDFGWGNQPQHF
-	-	TRBV4-3	TRBJ2-3	15	TGCGCCAGCAGCCAACATGGTTTGAGCACAGATACGCAGTATTTT	CASSQHGLSTDTQYF
-	-	TRBV7-2	TRBJ2-1	11	TGTGCCAGCAGCATTAGAGATGAGCAGTTCTTC	CASSIRDEQFF
-	-	TRBV6-1	TRBJ1-1	13	TGTGCCAGCAGTGAAGCCACGAGTGGGGAAGCTCTCTTT	CASSEATSGEALF
-	-	TRBV12-5	TRBJ2-7	13	TGTGCTAGCCACCGGGGGACAGACTACGAGCAGTACTTC	CASHRGTDYEQYF
-	-	TRBV11-3	TRBJ2-3	13	TGTGCCAGCAGCGCGATGGGCGGTGATACGCAGTATTTT	CASSAMGGDTQYF
-	-	TRBV10-3	TRBJ1-1	14	TGTGCCATCGGAAGAAACCATGAAGACACTGAAGCTTTCTTT	CAIGRNHEDTEAFF
-	-	TRBV27	TRBJ2-3	13	TGTGCCAGAGACAGGACGGGCACAGATACGCAGTATTTT	CARDRTGTDTQYF
TRBD1	-	TRBV6-1	TRBJ2-3	14	TGTGCCAGCAGTGGGGGGACAGGGGTAGATACGCAGTATTTT	CASSGGTGVDTQYF
-	few	TRBV7-8	TRBJ1-1	16	TGTGCCAGCAGCCCCTTTATCATCCAGGGGAACACTGAAGCTTTCTTT	CASSPFIIQGNTEAFF
-	-	TRBV19	TRBJ1-1	13	TGTGCCAGTAGTGCAGGGCCAGGCACTGAAGCTTTCTTT	CASSAGPGTEAFF
-	-	TRBV7-2	TRBJ1-1	15	TGTGCCAGCAGCCGAATCGGACAAATGAGGACTGAAGCTTTCTTT	CASSRIGQMRTEAFF
-	-	TRBV30	TRBJ1-3	15	TGTGCCACAAACCGGAGGTCAGGGGCTGGAAACACCATATATTTT	CATNRRSGAGNTIYF
TRBD2	-	TRBV6-1	TRBJ2-1	11	TGTGCCAGCAGCCGGGAGGGTGAGCAGTTCTTC	CASSREGEQFF
-	few	TRBV9	TRBJ2-7	13	TGTGCCAGCAGCCAGTGGGAACGGGACGAGCAGTACTTC	CASSQWERDEQYF
TRBD2	-	TRBV11-2	TRBJ2-7	16	TGTGCCAGCAGCTTAGATACGCCAGCGGGGGCGTACGAGCAGTACTTC	CASSLDTPAGAYEQYF
TRBD1	-	TRBV25-1	TRBJ1-2	13	TGTGCCAGCAGTGACGCAGGGGGCTATGGCTACACCTTC	CASSDAGGYGYTF
-	-	TRBV30	TRBJ1-6	13	TGTGCCTGCACGGGCTCCTATAATTCACCCCTCCACTTT	CACTGSYNSPLHF
-	-	TRBV7-6	TRBJ2-5	17	TGTGCCAGCAGCCTAAGGGGCGGGTACCGCGGAGGAGAGACCCAGTACTTC	CASSLRGGYRGGETQYF
-	-	TRBV5-1	TRBJ2-3	14	TGCGCCAGCAGCTTGTTGCCTAGCACAGATACGCAGTATTTT	CASSLLPSTDTQYF
-	-	TRBV28	TRBJ1-1	15	TGTGCCAGCAGTTTGTCTCCTAGGGTAAGGACTGAAGCTTTCTTT	CASSLSPRVRTEAFF
TRBD1	-	TRBV5-6	TRBJ1-1	15	TGTGCCAGCAGCCCAACGGACAGGGCTTACACTGAAGCTTTCTTT	CASSPTDRAYTEAFF
-	-	TRBV4-3	TRBJ1-6	18	TGCGCCAGCAGCCAATCTGTGCCCACAAGCTCCTATAATTCACCCCTCCACTTT	CASSQSVPTSSYNSPLHF
TRBD2	few	TRBV7-3	TRBJ2-1	15	TGTGCCAGCAGCTTAATAGCGGGGGCCTTCAATGAGCAGTTCTTC	CASSLIAGAFNEQFF
TRBD1	-	TRBV19	TRBJ1-2	16	TGTGCCAGTAGTATCTCGGCAGGGGGAGTCTACTATGGCTACACCTTC	CASSISAGGVYYGYTF